This is a list of T cell receptor beta chains from one sample in a study of blood T cell dynamics during melanoma immunotherapy. Some clones are missing from TCRdb's copy, which holds only in-frame ones; the method was immunoSEQ multiplex PCR. The top ten hold 0.7% to 0.95% of the sample, which has about 15,000 clones, 92% seen once. Sample: blood, taken from a patient treated with checkpoint blockade. These TCRs come from a human donor with melanoma. Each CDR3 is given with its conserved first and last residue. The D gene is left open where the match is weak. The size of a clone is reported for some rows only, either as once, few or many, or as a class for expanded clones.

- | TRBJ2-7 | - | TRBV6-1 | CASSPGIPYEQYF | TGTGCCAGCAGCCCCGGGATACCCTACGAGCAGTACTTC
- | TRBJ2-3 | TRBD2 | TRBV9 | CASSGPSGGPTDTQYF | TGTGCCAGCAGCGGGCCTAGCGGGGGGCCCACAGATACGCAGTATTTT
- | TRBJ2-4 | TRBD1 | TRBV7-2 | CASSPWTGAGNIQYF | TGTGCCAGCAGCCCCTGGACAGGGGCGGGAAACATTCAGTACTTC
- | TRBJ1-1 | TRBD1 | TRBV7-8 | CASSPGQGKTEAFF | TGTGCCAGCAGCCCAGGACAGGGTAAAACTGAAGCTTTCTTT
- | TRBJ1-4 | - | TRBV6-1 | CASLREFNEKLFF | TGTGCCAGCCTCCGGGAGTTTAATGAAAAACTGTTTTTT
- | TRBJ2-1 | TRBD2 | TRBV5-1 | CASSLASGTYNEQFF | TGCGCCAGCAGCTTGGCCAGCGGGACCTACAATGAGCAGTTCTTC
- | TRBJ2-7 | - | TRBV7-8 | CASSLAGRTYEQYF | TGTGCCAGCAGCTTAGCAGGGAGGACCTACGAGCAGTACTTC
once | TRBJ1-1 | - | TRBV6-5 | CAAQGSAEAFF | TGTGCCGCACAGGGTTCCGCTGAAGCTTTCTTT
- | TRBJ2-7 | - | TRBV7-2 | CASSPQGNYEQYF | TGTGCCAGCAGTCCCCAGGGTAACTACGAGCAGTACTTC
- | TRBJ1-1 | TRBD1 | TRBV5-1 | CASSLGHPGGAEAFF | TGCGCCAGCAGCTTGGGACATCCAGGGGGGGCTGAAGCTTTCTTT
- | TRBJ2-3 | TRBD2 | TRBV2 | CASSVGLAASTDTQYF | TGTGCCAGCAGTGTGGGACTAGCGGCTAGCACAGATACGCAGTATTTT